The next 28 T cell receptor beta chains were all read from a single sample in a study of cytomegalovirus exposure and HLA in healthy donors. Use of 60 Vbeta and 13 Jbeta primers characterized the PCR. Assay: immunoSEQ multiplex PCR; the TCRdb copy retains only in-frame clones and omits some. Of more than 150,000 clones listed, roughly 80% were seen once; the top ten hold about 1.6%. The sequencing sample was made of PBMCs. These receptors all come from a man between 50 and 59 years old in good health and CMV-seronegative.

This clone came up once. The chain couples TRBV19 to TRBJ2-7; 9 bases agree with TRBD1. V was clipped by 5 bases and J by 5 bases; unmatched bases: 7. The CDR3 has 14 residues. CDR1 and CDR2 (germline): LNHDA, SQIVND (reference sequence). The chain's CDR3 is CASSAYRGRDEQYF. Here the CDR3 DNA reads TGTGCCAGTAGTGCATACAGGGGGCGCGACGAGCAGTACTTC.

The CDR3 nucleotides read TGTGCCAGCAGTACGACTAGCTACACAGATACGCAGTATTTT. Translation: CASSTTSYTDTQYF. The chain uses TRBV6-4 and TRBJ2-3, with TRBD2 identical over 7 bases. V shed 5 bases, J shed 2 bases, and the junction held 4 bases outside the gene matches. The CDR3 spans 14 residues. Germline V gene lookup returns CDR1 MRHNA and CDR2 SNTAGT.

Only a few counts were recorded for this clone. The V and J genes are TRBV6-4 and TRBJ2-2; 9 bases fit TRBD2. CDR3 size: 16 residues. With 3 bases clipped from V and 4 bases from J, the junction kept 6 bases outside the gene matches. The V gene's germline CDR1 is MRHNA and CDR2 SNTAGT. The chain's CDR3 is CASSEFSSGTTGELFF. The DNA of the CDR3 is TGTGCCAGCAGTGAGTTTTCTAGCGGGACCACCGGGGAGCTGTTTTTT.

CDR3 sequence: CASSVGASGASGETQYF. CDR3 coding DNA: TGTGCCAGCAGCGTAGGGGCTAGCGGGGCGTCCGGCGAGACCCAGTACTTC. J is TRBJ2-5 and V is TRBV9, with 9 bases aligning to TRBD2. The V and J ends lost 0 bases and 5 bases, in that order; junction bases with no gene match: 11. Germline CDR1 is SGDLS and CDR2 is YYNGEE. This CDR3 is built from 17 residues.

This rearrangement joins TRBV6-6 to TRBJ2-7; TRBD2 aligns across 7 bases. Germline loops: CDR1 MNHNY, CDR2 SVGAGI (reference sequence). Trimming took 6 bases from V and 3 from J; bases not matched to a gene: 11. This CDR3 has 15 amino acids. The CDR3 coding sequence is TGTGCCAGCAGCGCTCCCTACTGGGAGGGCTACGAGCAGTACTTC. It yields the protein CASSAPYWEGYEQYF.

This rearrangement joins TRBV5-1 to TRBJ1-2; possible D gene TRBD1, 6 bases. Germline V gene sequence: CDR1 SGHRS, CDR2 YFSETQ. V was cut by 4 bases and J by 2 bases, with 15 bases left in between. CDR3 length equals 15 residues. CDR3 DNA: TGCGCCAGCAGCGGACCGGGACACTCCAACTATGGCTACACCTTC. It yields the protein CASSGPGHSNYGYTF.

This chain uses TRBV30 with TRBJ2-5; D is possibly TRBD1 (6 bases). Trimming removed 0 bases at V and 5 bases at J, with 10 bases between. CDR1 GTSNPN and CDR2 SVGIG come from the germline V gene (reference sequence). CDR3 length equals 13 residues. CDR3 region: CAWSVTGRETQYF. Here the CDR3 DNA reads TGTGCCTGGAGTGTAACAGGGCGGGAGACCCAGTACTTC.

The chain has TRBV7-2 and TRBJ1-1; 9 bases match TRBD1. With V trimmed by 5 bases and J by 9 bases, 10 bases remained unmatched. CDR3 size: 14 residues. From germline, CDR1 is SGHTA and CDR2 FQGNSA. CDR3 DNA: TGTGCCAGCAGCCACCTCGGGACAGGGCAAAAAGCTTTCTTT. This translates into CASSHLGTGQKAFF. The full variable domain, rest sourced from reference TRBV7-2 and TRBJ1-1, is GAGVSQSPSNKVTEKGKDVELRCDPISGHTALYWYRQSLGQGLEFLIYFQGNSAPDKSGLPSDRFSAERTGGSVSTLTIQRTQQEDSAVYLCASSHLGTGQKAFFGQGTRLTVV.

A word on this clone: At one boundary the junction diverges from the germline segment, which might be a read error. The J gene is TRBJ1-1, the V gene TRBV7-9, with 7 bases matching TRBD1. The CDR3 extends over 12 amino acids. Germline CDR1 and CDR2: SEHNR and FQNEAQ (reference sequence). This chain's CDR3 is CSSSRTGMGAFF. CDR3 DNA: TGTTCCAGCAGCCGGACAGGCATGGGGGCTTTCTTT.

The chain has TRBV6-5 and TRBJ2-2, with TRBD1 matching 7 bases. The CDR3 is 15 amino acids. J gave up 6 bases and V 5 bases, and 9 bases lay outside the gene matches. The germline V gene has CDR1 MNHEY and CDR2 SVGAGI. The CDR3 protein is CASSPDRARAGELFF. DNA of the CDR3: TGTGCCAGCAGTCCCGACAGGGCTCGAGCCGGGGAGCTGTTTTTT.

V gene TRBV9 combines with J gene TRBJ2-5; D unresolved. Germline V lookup: CDR1 SGDLS, CDR2 YYNGEE. This CDR3 has 15 amino acids. Trimming removed 0 bases at V and 2 bases at J, with 11 bases between. This CDR3 reads CASSVDPVQQETQYF. For the CDR3, the DNA is TGTGCCAGCAGCGTAGACCCCGTCCAGCAAGAGACCCAGTACTTC.

The chain recombines TRBV11-3 with TRBJ2-3; D is uncertain. The CDR3 contains 14 residues. The ends were cut back, 1 base at V and 1 base at J, with 6 bases in the middle. Per the germline V gene, CDR1 is SGHNT and CDR2 is YENEEA. CDR3 DNA: TGTGCCAGCAGCTTAGGACTCCGCACAGATACGCAGTATTTT. Protein product: CASSLGLRTDTQYF.

The rearrangement links TRBV15 to TRBJ2-7; possibly TRBD2 for D (6 bases). CDR3 length: 16 residues. The germline CDR1 and CDR2 sequences are LNHNV and YYDKDF (reference sequence). Trimming took 5 bases from V and 0 from J, leaving 17 bases between them. The DNA for the CDR3 is TGTGCCACCAGCCCCCGAGCGGGCGGAACCTCCTACGAGCAGTACTTC. Translating it yields CATSPRAGGTSYEQYF.

The rearrangement links TRBV6-5 to TRBJ1-6; D unclear. Germline loops: CDR1 MNHEY, CDR2 SVGAGI. V was trimmed by 0 bases and J by 4 bases, leaving 4 bases between them. The CDR3 extends over 14 amino acids. The CDR3 loop is CASSYSRYNSPLHF. CDR3 in DNA: TGTGCCAGCAGTTACTCGCGGTATAATTCACCCCTCCACTTT.

This chain uses TRBV6-5 with TRBJ1-1; maybe TRBD1 (5 bases). CDR3 length: 15 residues. Between the trimmed V and J ends, which lost 0 bases and 2 bases, there was a span of 10 bases. CDR1 and CDR2 (germline): MNHEY, SVGAGI. For the CDR3, the DNA is TGTGCCAGCAGTTACTCCGGGGGTTTAAACACTGAAGCTTTCTTT. This sequence encodes CASSYSGGLNTEAFF.

This clone was detected once. This chain connects TRBV27 to TRBJ2-7; 9 bases line up with TRBD1. The CDR3 is 16 residues long. Germline lookup yields CDR1 MNHEY and CDR2 SMNVEV (reference sequence). Trimming cost V 5 bases and J 0 bases; bases outside gene matches: 8. The CDR3 region has the DNA TGTGCCAGCAGTCTCGCGCGGACAGGGGTCTCCTACGAGCAGTACTTC. Translated: CASSLARTGVSYEQYF.

The chain uses TRBV19 and TRBJ2-7; 9 positions agree with TRBD1. The CDR3 loop spans 13 amino acids. Germline CDR1 and CDR2: LNHDA and SQIVND (reference sequence). V was clipped by 6 bases and J by 6 bases; unmatched bases: 6. CDR3 loop: CASRATGGREQYF. CDR3 DNA: TGTGCCAGTAGGGCGACAGGGGGTCGCGAGCAGTACTTC.

This clone has more than one count but fewer than ten. A read error may account for a junction end that differs from germline. This sequence joins TRBV7-9 and TRBJ1-2, with D perhaps matching TRBD1 (5 bases). The germline V gene has CDR1 SEHNR and CDR2 FQNEAQ (reference sequence). The CDR3 is 15 amino acids. CDR3 bases: TGTTCCAGCAGCTTAGCGGTTCGGGGGGGTTATGGCTACACCTTC. Translating it yields CSSSLAVRGGYGYTF. Looking up the rest from reference TRBV7-9 and TRBJ1-2 gives the full variable domain: DTGVSQNPRHKITKRGQNVTFRCDPISEHNRLYWYRQTLGQGPEFLTYFQNEAQLEKSRLLSDRFSAERPKGSFSTLEIQRTEQGDSAMYLCSSSLAVRGGYGYTFGSGTRLTVV.

The chain joins TRBV5-4 to TRBJ2-2, with TRBD1 identical over 9 bases. Trimming removed 7 bases from V and 4 bases from J; junction bases left unmatched: 14. Per germline, CDR1 SGHNT and CDR2 YYREEE (reference sequence). This CDR3 region has 17 residues. The CDR3 sequence is CASSPFRDRVRTGELFF. The DNA of the CDR3 is TGTGCCAGCTCCCCTTTCCGGGACAGGGTACGCACCGGGGAGCTGTTTTTT.

The gene calls are TRBV29-1 and TRBJ1-3; TRBD1 is a possible D gene (5 bases). V lost 1 base, J lost 8 bases, and 9 bases lay in between. CDR1 is SQVTM and CDR2 is ANQGSEA in the germline V gene. CDR3 size: 12 residues. CDR3 DNA sequence: TGCAGCGTTGAAGGCGGGGGTCACACCATATATTTT. It specifies CSVEGGGHTIYF.

This sequence joins TRBV9 and TRBJ2-2; 7 positions agree with TRBD2. CDR1 SGDLS and CDR2 YYNGEE come from the germline V gene. Trimming took 1 base from V and 1 from J; bases not matched to a gene: 4. The CDR3 sequence is 16 residues long. The DNA for the CDR3 is TGTGCCAGCAGCGTAAGGGCGGGGGTGAACACCGGGGAGCTGTTTTTT. Translation gives CASSVRAGVNTGELFF.

The chain has TRBV4-3 and TRBJ1-1, with D maybe TRBD1 (5 bases). CDR1 is LGHNA, CDR2 YSLEER, per germline. Trimming cost V 0 bases and J 6 bases, with 14 bases left between them. The CDR3 contains 15 residues. The CDR3 nucleotides read TGCGCCAGCAGCCAAGATCCGAGGTTAGGGGCTGAAGCTTTCTTT. Residues: CASSQDPRLGAEAFF.

J is TRBJ2-3 and V is TRBV28; 13 bases fit TRBD2. V was pared by 2 bases and J by 6 bases, with 5 bases of the junction left unmatched. The CDR3 spans 16 residues. CDR1 is MDHEN, CDR2 SYDVKM, per germline. This chain's CDR3 is CASSLAGTSGVDTQYF. In DNA, the CDR3 is TGTGCCAGCAGTTTAGCCGGGACTAGCGGGGTGGATACGCAGTATTTT.

This clone has only a few counts. The chain links TRBV30 to TRBJ1-2; 8 bases agree with TRBD1. The CDR3 is 14 amino acids. Germline loops: CDR1 GTSNPN, CDR2 SVGIG (reference sequence). V dropped 4 bases and J dropped 6; count of bases not matched to a gene: 10. This chain's CDR3 is CAWMYGTGLNGYTF. CDR3 nucleotide sequence: TGTGCCTGGATGTACGGGACAGGACTAAATGGCTACACCTTC. Complete variable domain (other parts from reference TRBV30 and TRBJ1-2): SQTIHQWPATLVQPVGSPLSLECTVEGTSNPNLYWYRQAAGRGLQLLFYSVGIGQISSEVPQNLSASRPQDRQFILSSKKLLLSDSGFYLCAWMYGTGLNGYTFGSGTRLTVV.

This chain joins TRBV7-9 and TRBJ2-3; the match to TRBD2 covers 7 bases. The V segment lost 5 bases and the J segment 4 bases; nucleotides outside the gene matches: 6. Germline CDR1 reads SEHNR; CDR2 reads FQNEAQ (reference sequence). CDR3 size: 14 residues. The CDR3 DNA reads TGTGCCAGCAGCCCTGGACTAGTAGCAGATACGCAGTATTTT. Its protein is CASSPGLVADTQYF.

This sequence joins TRBV5-8 and TRBJ2-7, with 11 bases aligning to TRBD2. V shed 1 base, J shed 3 bases, and the junction held 0 bases outside the gene matches. Germline loops: CDR1 SGHTS, CDR2 YDEGEE. The CDR3 spans 14 residues. The CDR3 DNA follows: TGTGCCAGCAGCTTGACTAGCGGGAGCTACGAGCAGTACTTC. It is translated as CASSLTSGSYEQYF.

About this clone itself: Sequence at one end of the junction differs from germline and may be a read error. The V and J genes are TRBV5-1 and TRBJ2-2; D is perhaps TRBD2 (5 bases). The CDR3 extends over 12 amino acids. Germline lookup yields CDR1 SGHRS and CDR2 YFSETQ. This chain's CDR3 is CPSSRGPGELFF. CDR3 DNA sequence: TGCCCCAGCAGTAGAGGGCCGGGGGAGCTGTTTTTT. The entire variable domain, with the rest obtained from reference TRBV5-1 and TRBJ2-2, is as follows: KAGVTQTPRYLIKTRGQQVTLSCSPISGHRSVSWYQQTPGQGLQFLFEYFSETQRNKGNFPGRFSGRQFSNSRSEMNVSTLELGDSALYLCPSSRGPGELFFGEGSRLTVL.

The V gene is TRBV6-1, the J gene TRBJ2-7, with TRBD2 matching 10 bases. The germline CDR1 and CDR2 sequences are MNHNS and SASEGT. Trimming cost V 6 bases and J 2 bases; bases outside gene matches: 1. The CDR3 consists of 13 residues. The CDR3 here is CASRLAGTYEQYF. As DNA, the CDR3 is TGTGCCAGCAGACTAGCGGGAACCTACGAGCAGTACTTC.